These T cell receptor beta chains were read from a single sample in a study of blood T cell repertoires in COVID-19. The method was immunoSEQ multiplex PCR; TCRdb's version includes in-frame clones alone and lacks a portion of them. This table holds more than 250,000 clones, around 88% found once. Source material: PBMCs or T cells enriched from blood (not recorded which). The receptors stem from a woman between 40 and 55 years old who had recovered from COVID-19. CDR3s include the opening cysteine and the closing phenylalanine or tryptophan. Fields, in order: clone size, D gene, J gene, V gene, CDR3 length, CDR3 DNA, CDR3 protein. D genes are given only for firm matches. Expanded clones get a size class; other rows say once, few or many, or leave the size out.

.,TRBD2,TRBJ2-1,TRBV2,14,TGTGCCAGCAAGGGACTAGCGGCCAACAATGAGCAGTTCTTC,CASKGLAANNEQFF
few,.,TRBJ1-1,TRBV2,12,TGTGCCAGCAGTGAACCCCCCCCGGGGGCTTTCTTT,CASSEPPPGAFF
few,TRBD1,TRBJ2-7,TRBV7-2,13,TGTGCCAGCAGCGGGACAGGGCGCTACGAGCAGTACTTC,CASSGTGRYEQYF
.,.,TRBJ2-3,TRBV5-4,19,TGTGCCAGCAGCTTGACCCAACGGACAGCACCGAGGGCCACAGATACGCAGTATTTT,CASSLTQRTAPRATDTQYF
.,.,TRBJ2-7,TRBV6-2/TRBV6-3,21,TGTGCCAGCAGTTACTCGAATCTAGGGGACATCACCTCCCAAAGTCCCTACGAGCAGTACTTC,CASSYSNLGDITSQSPYEQYF
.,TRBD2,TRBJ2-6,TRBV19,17,TGTGCCAGTAGTATAGGGGGAGGGCCTTCTGGGGCCAACGTCCTGACTTTC,CASSIGGGPSGANVLTF
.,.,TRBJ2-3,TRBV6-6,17,TGTGCCAGCAGTCAAACCCCGGGGGTTAAGTTGACAGATACGCAGTATTTT,CASSQTPGVKLTDTQYF
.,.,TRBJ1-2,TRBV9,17,TGTGCCAGCAGCGTAAGTGCGGGTCTGGGGATGGACTATGGCTACACCTTC,CASSVSAGLGMDYGYTF
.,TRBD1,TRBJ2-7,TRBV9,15,TGTGCCAGCAGCGTAGGGACAGGGGAAGCCTACGAGCAGTACTTC,CASSVGTGEAYEQYF
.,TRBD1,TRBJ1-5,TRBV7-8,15,TGTGCCAGCAGGTCGACAGGGAGTCGCAATCAGCCCCAGCATTTT,CASRSTGSRNQPQHF
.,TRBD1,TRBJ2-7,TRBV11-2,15,TGTGCCAGCAGCGACAGGGGCGGACGATCAGAAGAGCAGTACTTC,CASSDRGGRSEEQYF